These T cell receptor beta chains were read from a single sample in a study of OX40 agonist ivuxolimab in advanced cancers. Assay used: immunoSEQ multiplex PCR; TCRdb lists only in-frame clones, some missing. Of tens of thousands of clones in the sample, approximately 87% were seen once. Sequences were derived from CD4+ or CD8+ T cells sorted from blood, sampled in a trial of the OX40 agonist ivuxolimab. The receptors shown here come from an adult with an advanced solid tumor such as melanoma, head and neck, liver or kidney cancer. CDR3s include the opening cysteine and the closing phenylalanine or tryptophan.

TRBV11-1 13 CASSLEMRGEAFF
TRBV6-6 16 CASSLAPGTSGYEQYF
TRBV5-4 16 CASSLAASIKGNEQFF
TRBV28 13 CASRDRSSYEQYF
TRBV7-9 14 CASSLSLPGSEQYF
TRBV7-2 15 CASSLVAASYNEQFF
TRBV9 12 CASSASNSPLHF
TRBV28 11 CASMGPTSFHF
TRBV7-2 14 CASSLVGPNYGYTF
TRBV4-3 13 CASSQEGATEAFF
TRBV7-2 14 CASSLGLASYEQYF
TRBV21-1 17 CASSARYRGHPYNEQFF
TRBV29-1 17 CSVVGIGGGATYNEQFF
TRBV19 15 CASTKGDYPYNEQFF
TRBV7-3 15 CASSAYGGGYNEQFF
TRBV5-6 13 CASSLRPNQPQHF
TRBV29-1 11 CSGRQGGSQYF
TRBV2 15 CASRRDRGSVDTQYF
TRBV7-9 14 CASSPSRDQETQYF
TRBV6-1 12 CASSEGPYGYTF
TRBV6-6 14 CASTRSGNTGELFF
TRBV21-1 15 CASSKVAAGGHEQYF
TRBV5-4 16 CASSLPKTGDTGELFF
TRBV7-6 20 CASSLGLRTSAIPEGNEQFF
TRBV9 17 CASSAQRSGLSYNEQFF
TRBV7-2 14 CASSPLGLQETQYF
TRBV4-3 14 CASSLGGGANEQFF
TRBV6-5 13 CASSYLLEEKLFF
TRBV12-5 12 CASADMADTQYF
TRBV11-1 14 CASSLFSVNTEAFF
TRBV28 14 CASHPRGGSVQAFF
TRBV29-1 12 CSVAGSNQPQHF
TRBV29-1 12 CSVSPGPQGYTF
TRBV5-1 15 CASSAGQFYNSPLHF
TRBV7-2 16 CASSPQAGLRDYGYTF
TRBV6-5 15 CASSYFVGGASGYTF
TRBV30 14 CAWSVAGGGSPLHF
TRBV6-6 15 CASSYSTSGRNEQFF
TRBV5-1 15 CASSLFRGENTEAFF
TRBV15 14 CATSREGRVDGYTF
TRBV27 20 CASSPSGGLRAGFSGNTIYF
TRBV5-4 15 CASSSSGTSVGELFF
TRBV30 16 CAWTRRTPGAKNIQYF
TRBV5-1 14 CASRRAGGNSPLHF
TRBV14 14 CASKRTGSPYEQYF
TRBV27 15 CASSLVQANTGELFF
TRBV5-1 15 CASSSGTRGTDTQYF
TRBV7-2 16 CASSLAGWEGPYEQYF
TRBV6-6 15 CASSYARAHTDTQYF
TRBV9 15 CASSVDAGGTYEQYF
TRBV5-1 16 CASSLARSSSQGTQYF
TRBV7-9 15 CASSPSGGRTNEQFF
TRBV18 14 CASSPTTVNTEAFF
TRBV7-2 15 CASSFRMGGTDTQYF
TRBV5-6 15 CASSLTRGVTYEQYF
TRBV27 16 CASSSHRRGAYNEQFF
TRBV7-6 14 CASSLRVGDYEQYF
TRBV29-1 14 CSVTRQGSHEKLFF
TRBV15 13 CATSRALNTEAFF